This is a list of T cell receptor beta chains from one sample in a study of blood T cells in healthy people across ages. TCRdb redid the calling of the 5' RACE reads with MiXCR, one entry per CDR3 protein. The data contain about 970,000 distinct CDR3 sequences, approximately 50% of them seen just once; the ten biggest clones take up over 20%. The sequenced sample was blood. These receptor sequences come from a woman aged 55-75 years in good health. The CDR3 runs from the conserved cysteine through the conserved F or W. Fields, in order: V gene, clone size, D gene, J gene, CDR3 protein, CDR3 DNA. D genes are given only for firm matches. Size values are once, few and many counts, or a class for expanded clones, and some rows have none.

TRBV7-6	.	TRBD1	TRBJ2-3	CASSYDRVADTQYF	TGTGCCAGCAGCTACGACAGGGTGGCCGATACGCAGTATTTT
TRBV7-2	few	.	TRBJ1-5	CANTRPRKHQPQHF	TGTGCCAACACCCGACCTCGCAAACATCAGCCCCAGCATTTT
TRBV4-3	few	TRBD2	TRBJ2-1	CASSQGTSGIYNEQFF	TGCGCCAGCAGCCAGGGGACTAGCGGAATCTACAATGAGCAGTTCTTC
TRBV7-9	.	.	TRBJ1-2	CASTLTGVYGYTF	TGTGCCAGCACCCTGACAGGTGTCTATGGCTACACCTTC
TRBV12-3/TRBV12-4	.	.	TRBJ2-7	CASSLATGMKVYEQYF	TGTGCCAGCAGTTTAGCGACGGGAATGAAAGTGTACGAGCAGTACTTC
TRBV29-1	many	.	TRBJ2-1	CSVEDLQQLGQFF	TGCAGCGTTGAAGATCTTCAGCAACTCGGGCAGTTCTTC
TRBV5-1	few	.	TRBJ2-3	CASSTVGRATDTQYF	TGCGCCAGCAGCACCGTGGGACGGGCAACTGATACGCAGTATTTT
TRBV6-5	.	.	TRBJ2-1	CASSYLSGSYNEQFF	TGTGCCAGCAGTTACCTTTCGGGCTCCTACAATGAGCAGTTCTTC
TRBV4-2	few	TRBD2	TRBJ2-5	CASSHRAGTSGSETQYF	TGTGCCAGCAGCCACCGGGCCGGGACTAGCGGGAGTGAGACCCAGTACTTC
TRBV4-2	.	.	TRBJ2-7	CASSQVTASYEQYF	TGTGCCAGCAGCCAAGTGACGGCGTCCTACGAGCAGTACTTC
TRBV6-5	.	TRBD2	TRBJ2-1	CASRGLAFYNEQFF	TGTGCCAGCAGGGGACTAGCGTTCTACAATGAGCAGTTCTTC
TRBV7-2	few	.	TRBJ2-3	CASRLTNTQDTQYF	TGTGCCAGCAGGTTGACTAACACCCAAGATACGCAGTATTTT
TRBV9	.	.	TRBJ2-5	CASSVAYPTSRQETQYF	TGTGCCAGCAGCGTAGCGTACCCGACTAGTAGGCAAGAGACCCAGTACTTC
TRBV19	.	.	TRBJ2-5	CASSIDRPVLGNEQYF	TGTGCCAGTAGTATAGATCGGCCGGTGTTAGGCAATGAGCAGTACTTC
TRBV4-1	few	.	TRBJ1-2	CASSRPLGLTGSEGYTF	TGCGCCAGCAGCCGACCGCTAGGGCTAACAGGGTCGGAGGGCTACACCTTC
TRBV29-1	.	.	TRBJ1-1	CSVHRGNTEAFF	TGCAGCGTGCATAGGGGGAACACTGAAGCTTTCTTT
TRBV20-1	few	.	TRBJ2-7	CSARARAGNYEQYF	TGCAGTGCTAGGGCCCGGGCAGGGAACTACGAGCAGTACTTC
TRBV27	.	.	TRBJ1-6	CASSPTVSHNSPLHF	TGTGCCAGCAGTCCCACGGTCTCCCATAATTCACCCCTCCACTTT
TRBV7-2	.	.	TRBJ2-3	CASSLASTRDTQYF	TGTGCCAGCAGCTTAGCCTCGACTAGGGATACGCAGTATTTT
TRBV11-3	.	.	TRBJ2-6	CASSLVQGGVLTF	TGTGCCAGCAGCTTAGTTCAGGGCGGTGTCCTGACTTTC
TRBV29-1	.	TRBD1	TRBJ2-7	CSVGRQGDFENEQYF	TGCAGCGTTGGGAGGCAGGGGGATTTTGAGAACGAGCAGTACTTC
TRBV20-1	.	.	TRBJ1-1	CSASAPRGNTEAFF	TGCAGTGCTAGTGCCCCCCGGGGGAACACTGAAGCTTTCTTT
TRBV20-1	.	.	TRBJ2-1	CSAREGRDNEQFF	TGCAGTGCTAGAGAGGGGAGAGACAATGAGCAGTTCTTC
TRBV6-2/TRBV6-3	.	TRBD1	TRBJ2-3	CASSYDRVTDTQYF	TGTGCCAGCAGTTACGACAGGGTAACAGATACGCAGTATTTT
TRBV6-5	.	TRBD2	TRBJ2-5	CASTTAGAEGEQYF	TGTGCCAGCACCACGGCGGGAGCCGAGGGAGAGCAGTACTTC
TRBV20-1	.	.	TRBJ1-6	CSAREGAPTLHF	TGCAGTGCTAGAGAGGGGGCCCCGACCCTCCACTTT
TRBV7-9	many	TRBD2	TRBJ2-7	CASSSTSGRVLYEQYF	TGTGCCAGCAGCTCGACTAGCGGGAGGGTCCTCTACGAGCAGTACTTC